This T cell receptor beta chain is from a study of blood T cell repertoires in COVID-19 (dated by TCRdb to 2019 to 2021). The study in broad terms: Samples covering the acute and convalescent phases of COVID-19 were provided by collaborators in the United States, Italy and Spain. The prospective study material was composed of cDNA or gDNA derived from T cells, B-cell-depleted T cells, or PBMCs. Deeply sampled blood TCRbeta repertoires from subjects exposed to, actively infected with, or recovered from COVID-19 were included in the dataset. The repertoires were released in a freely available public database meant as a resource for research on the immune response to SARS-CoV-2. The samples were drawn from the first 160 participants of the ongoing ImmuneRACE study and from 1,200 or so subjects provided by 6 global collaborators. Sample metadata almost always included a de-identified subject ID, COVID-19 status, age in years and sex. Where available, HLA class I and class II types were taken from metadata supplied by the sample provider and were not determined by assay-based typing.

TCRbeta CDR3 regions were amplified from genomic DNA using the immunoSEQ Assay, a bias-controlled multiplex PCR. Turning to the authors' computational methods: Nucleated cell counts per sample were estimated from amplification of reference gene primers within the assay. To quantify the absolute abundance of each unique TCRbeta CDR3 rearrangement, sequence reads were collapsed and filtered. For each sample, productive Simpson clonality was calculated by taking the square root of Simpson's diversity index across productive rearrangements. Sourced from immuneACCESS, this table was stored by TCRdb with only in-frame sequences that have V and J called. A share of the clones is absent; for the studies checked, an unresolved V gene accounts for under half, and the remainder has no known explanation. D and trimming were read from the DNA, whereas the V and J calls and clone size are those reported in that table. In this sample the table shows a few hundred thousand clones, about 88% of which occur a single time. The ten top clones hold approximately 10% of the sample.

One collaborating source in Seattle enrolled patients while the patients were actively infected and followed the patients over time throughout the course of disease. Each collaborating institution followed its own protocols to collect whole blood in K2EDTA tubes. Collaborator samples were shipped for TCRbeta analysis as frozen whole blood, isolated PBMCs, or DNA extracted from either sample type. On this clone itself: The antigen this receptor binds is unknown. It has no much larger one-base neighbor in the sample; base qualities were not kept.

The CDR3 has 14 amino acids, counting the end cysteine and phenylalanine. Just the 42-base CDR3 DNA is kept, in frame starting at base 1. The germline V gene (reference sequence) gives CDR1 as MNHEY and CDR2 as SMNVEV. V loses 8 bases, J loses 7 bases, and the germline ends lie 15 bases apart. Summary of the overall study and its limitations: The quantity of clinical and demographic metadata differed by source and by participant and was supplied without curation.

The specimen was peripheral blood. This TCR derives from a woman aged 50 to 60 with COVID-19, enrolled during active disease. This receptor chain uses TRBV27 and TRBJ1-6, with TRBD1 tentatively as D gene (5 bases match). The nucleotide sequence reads TGTGCCAGCGCATCGACAGCTAAGAATTCACCCCTCCACTTT. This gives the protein CASASTAKNSPLHF.